This T cell receptor (beta chain) stems from a study of T cell repertoires in cytomegalovirus infection. About the research overall: Public TCR beta signatures indicated both CMV infection and matching HLA type.

Using its own MiXCR run on the reads, TCRdb lists one record per CDR3 protein. The profile covers under 150,000 distinct CDR3 sequences, with approximately 8.8% appearing a single time and around a tenth taken by the ten largest. Germline CDR1 is SGHTA and CDR2 is FQGNSA. This CDR3 region has 15 residues. V gave up 1 base and J gave up 3 bases, with 10 bases separating them. The chain has TRBV7-2 and TRBJ1-5; D is unclear. Sample: PBMCs. The TCR was taken from a human donor in good health (CMV status not recorded). Some clones in this sample may be carry-over from other donors' samples. CDR3 sequence: CASSLESGLNQPQHF. In DNA, the CDR3 is TGTGCCAGCAGCTTAGAAAGTGGTCTCAATCAGCCCCAGCATTTT.